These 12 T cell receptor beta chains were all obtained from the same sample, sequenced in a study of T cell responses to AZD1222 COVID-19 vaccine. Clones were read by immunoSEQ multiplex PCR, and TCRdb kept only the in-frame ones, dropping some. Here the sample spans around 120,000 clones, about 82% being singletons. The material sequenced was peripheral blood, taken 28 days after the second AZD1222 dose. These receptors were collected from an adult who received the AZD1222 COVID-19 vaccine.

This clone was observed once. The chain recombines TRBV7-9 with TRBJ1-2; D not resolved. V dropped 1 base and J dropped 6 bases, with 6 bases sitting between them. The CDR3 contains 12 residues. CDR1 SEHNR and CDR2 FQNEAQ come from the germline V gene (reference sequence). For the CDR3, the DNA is TGTGCCAGCAGCTTAGAGTTTGATGGCTACACCTTC. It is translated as CASSLEFDGYTF.

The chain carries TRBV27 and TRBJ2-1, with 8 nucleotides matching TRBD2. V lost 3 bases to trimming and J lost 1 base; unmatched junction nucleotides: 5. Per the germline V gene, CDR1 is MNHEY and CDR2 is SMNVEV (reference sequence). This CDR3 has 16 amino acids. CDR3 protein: CASSFYSGTSYNEQFF. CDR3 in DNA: TGTGCCAGCAGTTTCTATAGCGGGACTTCCTACAATGAGCAGTTCTTC.

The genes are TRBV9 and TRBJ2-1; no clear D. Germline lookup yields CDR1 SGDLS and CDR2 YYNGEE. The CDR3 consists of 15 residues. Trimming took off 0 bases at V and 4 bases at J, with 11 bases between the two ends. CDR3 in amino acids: CASSVEQKIYNEQFF. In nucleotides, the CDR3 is TGTGCCAGCAGCGTAGAACAGAAGATATACAATGAGCAGTTCTTC. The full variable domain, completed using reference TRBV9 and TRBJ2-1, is DSGVTQTPKHLITATGQRVTLRCSPRSGDLSVYWYQQSLDQGLQFLIQYYNGEERAKGNILERFSAQQFPDLHSELNLSSLELGDSALYFCASSVEQKIYNEQFFGPGTRLTVL.

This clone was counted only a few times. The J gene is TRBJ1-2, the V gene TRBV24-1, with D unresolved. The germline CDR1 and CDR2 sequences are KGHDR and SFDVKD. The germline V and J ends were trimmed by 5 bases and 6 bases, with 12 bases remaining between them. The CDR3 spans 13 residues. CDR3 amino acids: CATSVEGRHGYTF. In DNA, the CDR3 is TGTGCCACCAGTGTCGAGGGTCGTCATGGCTACACCTTC.

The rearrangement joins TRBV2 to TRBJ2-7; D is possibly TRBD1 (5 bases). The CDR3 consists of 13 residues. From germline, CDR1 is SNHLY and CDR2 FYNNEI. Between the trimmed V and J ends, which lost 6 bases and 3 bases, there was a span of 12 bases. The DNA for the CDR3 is TGTGCCAGCAGCGTTATCGACAGCTACGAGCAGTACTTC. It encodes CASSVIDSYEQYF.

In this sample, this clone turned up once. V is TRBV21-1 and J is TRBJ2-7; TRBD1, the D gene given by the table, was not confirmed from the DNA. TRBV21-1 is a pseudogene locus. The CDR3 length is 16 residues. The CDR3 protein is CASSNIEGRQGYEQYF. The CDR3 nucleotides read TGTGCCAGCAGCAATATCGAGGGGAGACAGGGTTACGAGCAGTACTTC.

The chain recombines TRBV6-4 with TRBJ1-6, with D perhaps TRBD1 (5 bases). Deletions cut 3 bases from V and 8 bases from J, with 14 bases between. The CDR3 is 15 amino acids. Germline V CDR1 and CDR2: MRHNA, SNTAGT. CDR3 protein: CASSEEDGTDSPLHF. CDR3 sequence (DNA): TGTGCCAGCAGTGAAGAGGACGGGACGGATTCACCCCTCCACTTT.

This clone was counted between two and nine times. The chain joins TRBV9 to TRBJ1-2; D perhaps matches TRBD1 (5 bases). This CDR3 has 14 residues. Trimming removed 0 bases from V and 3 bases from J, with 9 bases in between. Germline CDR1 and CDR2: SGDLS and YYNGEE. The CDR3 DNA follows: TGTGCCAGCAGCGTAGCCGGGACTGACTATGGCTACACCTTC. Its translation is CASSVAGTDYGYTF.

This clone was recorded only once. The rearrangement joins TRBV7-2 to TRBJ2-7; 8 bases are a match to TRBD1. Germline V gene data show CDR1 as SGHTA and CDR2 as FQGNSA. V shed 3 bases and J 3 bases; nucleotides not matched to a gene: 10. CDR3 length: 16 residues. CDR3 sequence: CASSFTGGNLGYEQYF. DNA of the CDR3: TGTGCCAGCAGCTTTACAGGGGGGAATCTCGGCTACGAGCAGTACTTC.

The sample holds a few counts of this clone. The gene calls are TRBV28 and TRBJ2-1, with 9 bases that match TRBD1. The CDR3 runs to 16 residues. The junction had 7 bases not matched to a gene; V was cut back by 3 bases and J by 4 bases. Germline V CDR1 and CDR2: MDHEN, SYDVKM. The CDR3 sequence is CASSFPGGTGYNEQFF. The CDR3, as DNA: TGTGCCAGCAGTTTCCCTGGGGGGACAGGGTACAATGAGCAGTTCTTC.

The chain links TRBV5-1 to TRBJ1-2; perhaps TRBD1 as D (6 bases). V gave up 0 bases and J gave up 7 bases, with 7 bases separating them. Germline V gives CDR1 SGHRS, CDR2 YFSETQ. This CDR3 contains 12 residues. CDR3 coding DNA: TGCGCCAGCAGCTTGGAGGGGGGTGGCTACACCTTC. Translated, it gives CASSLEGGGYTF. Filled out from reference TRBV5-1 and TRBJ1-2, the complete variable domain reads KAGVTQTPRYLIKTRGQQVTLSCSPISGHRSVSWYQQTPGQGLQFLFEYFSETQRNKGNFPGRFSGRQFSNSRSEMNVSTLELGDSALYLCASSLEGGGYTFGSGTRLTVV.

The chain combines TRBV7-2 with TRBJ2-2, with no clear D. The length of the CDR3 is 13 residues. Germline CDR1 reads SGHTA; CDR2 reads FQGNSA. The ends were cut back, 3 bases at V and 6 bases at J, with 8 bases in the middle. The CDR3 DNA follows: TGTGCCAGCAGCTTTAAGGGATCCGGGGAGCTGTTTTTT. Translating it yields CASSFKGSGELFF. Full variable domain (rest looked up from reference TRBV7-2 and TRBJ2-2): GAGVSQSPSNKVTEKGKDVELRCDPISGHTALYWYRQSLGQGLEFLIYFQGNSAPDKSGLPSDRFSAERTGGSVSTLTIQRTQQEDSAVYLCASSFKGSGELFFGEGSRLTVL.